This T cell receptor (beta chain) is drawn from a study of CD8 T cells in Susac syndrome. Points from the study as a whole: The study recognized that its TCR sequencing and HLA analysis covered a relatively small number of individuals.

Random-hexamer reverse transcription was applied to roughly 0.5 to 1 ug RNA. Amplification of TCR beta CDR3 spanned 54 Vbeta and 13 Jbeta via immunoSEQ multiplex PCR. One entry per CDR3 protein, called by TCRdb with MiXCR from the immunoSEQ multiplex PCR reads. The data contain 100,000 or so distinct CDR3 sequences, 85% to 95% of them singletons. On this clonotype: Its antigen remains unknown.

TEMRA cells were FACS-enriched, while CD8+ and CD4+ T cells were negatively isolated. Sequenced input: CD8+ T cells from PBMCs. This TCR came from a human donor in good health.

CDR3 residues: CASSVGGGVSTDTQYF. The CDR3 DNA follows: TGTGCCAGCAGCGTAGGTGGGGGGGTTAGCACAGATACGCAGTATTTT. The chain employs TRBV9 and TRBJ2-3; 7 nucleotides align to TRBD2. J gave up 0 bases and V 0 bases, and 4 bases lay outside the gene matches. This CDR3 has 16 amino acids. Germline loops: CDR1 SGDLS, CDR2 YYNGEE.